This T cell receptor (beta chain) was sequenced for a study of T cell changes during pregnancy in multiple sclerosis. The J segment lost 4 bases and the V segment lost 5 bases, leaving 8 bases of the junction unmatched. The CDR3 extends over 14 amino acids. Germline CDR1 is MDHEN and CDR2 is SYDVKM. Produced via immunoSEQ multiplex PCR; TCRdb's table is partial and in-frame only. The data hold 70,000 or so clones, with 91% observed a single time. The rearrangement links TRBV28 to TRBJ2-7; 7 nucleotides match TRBD1. The source of this sequence is a female donor in good health, enrolled as a control in a pregnancy study. Sequences were derived from peripheral blood, sampled in the third trimester of pregnancy. The CDR3 DNA follows: TGTGCCAGCAGTCCAGGACAGGTTGATTACGAGCAGTACTTC. Protein product: CASSPGQVDYEQYF.